This T cell receptor (beta chain) was documented in a study of cytomegalovirus exposure and HLA in healthy donors. Trimming pared 1 base from V and 1 base from J, leaving 7 bases between. Germline CDR1 reads SGHTA; CDR2 reads FQGTGA. This CDR3 comprises 14 residues. A multiplex PCR was run with 60 Vbeta primers and 13 Jbeta primers. Clones were read by immunoSEQ multiplex PCR, and TCRdb kept only the in-frame ones, dropping some. The sample lists 35,000 to 45,000 clones, about 47% occurring once. Sample: PBMCs. The sequence was collected from a human donor in good health. The chain is built from TRBV7-3 and TRBJ2-5; D is unclear. The CDR3 DNA follows: TGTGCCAGCAGCTTAATGGGCAGCCAAGAGACCCAGTACTTC. Translating gives CASSLMGSQETQYF.